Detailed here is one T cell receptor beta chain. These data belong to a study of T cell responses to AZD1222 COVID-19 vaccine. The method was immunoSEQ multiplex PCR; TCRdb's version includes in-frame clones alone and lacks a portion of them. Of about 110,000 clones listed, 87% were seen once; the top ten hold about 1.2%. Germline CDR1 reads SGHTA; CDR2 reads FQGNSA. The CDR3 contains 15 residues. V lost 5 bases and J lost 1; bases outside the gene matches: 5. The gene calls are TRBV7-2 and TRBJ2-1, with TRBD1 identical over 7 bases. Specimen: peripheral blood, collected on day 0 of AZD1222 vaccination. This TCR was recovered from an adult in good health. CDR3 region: CASSPGQLSYNEQFF. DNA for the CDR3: TGTGCCAGCAGCCCGGGACAGCTATCCTACAATGAGCAGTTCTTC.